What follows describes a single T cell receptor (beta chain). The record originates from a study of Ad26.COV2.S vaccination and SARS-CoV-2 variants. As to treatment: approximately 18 received Ad26.COV2.S at low or high dose, single or two shots; 5 received placebo; per-sample allocation not given. Samples came from day 63 after the first vaccine or placebo injection. Using immunoSEQ multiplex PCR, the repertoire was profiled, and TCRdb retains in-frame clones only, with some absent. The table lists 380,000 or so clones, about four fifths of them singletons. The V and J ends lost 1 base and 0 bases respectively, with 15 bases between them. Per germline, CDR1 LNHDA and CDR2 SQIVND (reference sequence). The CDR3 has 17 amino acids.

This chain uses TRBV19 with TRBJ1-1; a possible D gene is TRBD1 (5 bases). The specimen comprised peripheral blood, sampled in a trial of Ad26.COV2.S vaccine versus placebo. This receptor was obtained from a person between 18 and 65 years old who received the Ad26.COV2.S COVID-19 vaccine or a placebo. The CDR3 DNA reads as TGTGCCAGTAGTATAGCGAAGGGGATACTCATGAACACTGAAGCTTTCTTT. Translating gives CASSIAKGILMNTEAFF.